The sequence of this T cell receptor (beta chain) was determined in a study of T cells after yellow fever vaccination. The overall study: Preparing low-cell-number fractions relied on SMART-Seq v4 Ultra Low Input.

In its sample, this clonotype was seen a few times. Its antigen is not identified. Notes on the study in general: Reappearance after the booster was observed for most primary-vaccination clones (around 96% CD4, over 75% CD8). A secondary response was less intense yet reached its peak sooner, at day 5 versus 15.

From the 5' RACE reads, TCRdb called clonotypes with MiXCR, one entry per CDR3 protein. The sample contains over 200,000 distinct CDR3 sequences, more than 6.5% of which appear only once. The sequence derives from a man younger than 40 who received the YFV17D yellow fever vaccine. Source: CD4+ T cells sorted from PBMCs, taken on the day of the yellow fever booster vaccination.

CDR3 in DNA: TGCAGTGCTAGAGGGGACGGCCTGTGGACCACAGATACGCAGTATTTT. Its translation: CSARGDGLWTTDTQYF. V gene TRBV20-1 combines with J gene TRBJ2-3; the D call may be TRBD1 or TRBD2 (5 bases each). Trimming left V 1 base short and J 2 bases short, with 16 bases between. The CDR3 covers 16 residues. The germline V gene has CDR1 DFQATT and CDR2 SNEGSKA (reference sequence).